This T cell receptor beta chain was retrieved from a study of T cell clones after liver transplantation. Study-wide background: As an antigen-independent comparator, third-party-reactive TCRbeta sequences came from pre-transplant mixed lymphocyte reactions.

TCRdb's table, derived via immunoSEQ multiplex PCR, lists solely in-frame clones and lacks some. The sample includes nearly 55,000 clones, roughly 84% of them seen just once. General study results and limits: These preliminary findings come from unstandardized post-transplant sampling times. Rather than being deleted, graft donor-reactive T cells may have moved into the graft. A larger donor-reactive than third-party decline suggested partial antigen-specific deletion.

Worth noting for this clone: Its antigen is unknown.

With 2 bases removed from V and 7 bases from J, the gap between germline ends came to 17 bases. The CDR3 extends over 15 amino acids. CDR1 MDHEN and CDR2 SYDVKM come from the germline V gene. Sample: CD4+ T cells from blood, taken before liver transplant. The receptor's source is a human donor who received a liver transplant. The rearrangement links TRBV28 to TRBJ1-1, with D possibly matching TRBD1 (5 bases). CDR3 DNA sequence: TGTGCCAGCAGTTTAGCAACTATGAACGGGGGTGAAGCTTTCTTT. Protein sequence: CASSLATMNGGEAFF.